This entry lists 16 T cell receptor beta chains sequenced from one sample in a study of OX40 agonist ivuxolimab in advanced cancers. Data came from immunoSEQ multiplex PCR; TCRdb stores just in-frame clones and leaves some out. The top ten clones hold approximately 5% of a sample with roughly 81,000 clones, approximately 83% of them seen once. The sequencing here drew on CD4+ or CD8+ T cells sorted from blood, taken in a trial of the OX40 agonist ivuxolimab. The receptors were sampled from an adult with an advanced solid tumor such as melanoma, head and neck, liver or kidney cancer.

The CDR3 is CASSPQGGGNTEAFF. CDR3 bases: TGTGCCAGCAGCCCGCAGGGTGGCGGGAACACTGAAGCTTTCTTT. This chain links TRBV7-9 with TRBJ1-1; TRBD1 might be the D (5 bases). The germline V and J ends were trimmed by 5 bases and 1 base, with 14 bases remaining between them. The V gene's germline CDR1 is SEHNR and CDR2 FQNEAQ (reference sequence). CDR3 length equals 15 residues.

The chain joins TRBV5-3 to TRBJ2-2; 9 positions agree with TRBD1. The J call is doubtful: the DNA matches TRBJ1-3 better. TRBV5-3 is treated as an ORF (open reading frame) with a function not yet certain. The CDR3 spans 17 residues. The CDR3: CARSRTQGASSGNTIYF. The CDR3 DNA reads TGTGCCAGAAGCCGTACACAGGGGGCCTCCTCTGGAAACACCATATATTTT.

This chain joins TRBV6-5 and TRBJ1-1; D ambiguous. Trimming left V 6 bases short and J 4 bases short, with 18 bases between. CDR1 and CDR2 (germline): MNHEY, SVGAGI. The CDR3 has 15 amino acids. CDR3 in DNA: TGTGCCAGCAGACGCCCGGGCATTGTAGGCACTGAAGCTTTCTTT. Translation: CASRRPGIVGTEAFF.

The V and J genes are TRBV5-4 and TRBJ1-2, with 7 positions matching TRBD1. The CDR3 contains 14 residues. Losses at the gene ends were 1 base for V and 4 bases for J; bases not matched to a gene: 4. Germline loops: CDR1 SGHNT, CDR2 YYREEE (reference sequence). CDR3 in amino acids: CASSLSGGAYGYTF. The CDR3 coding sequence is TGTGCCAGCAGCTTGTCAGGGGGTGCCTATGGCTACACCTTC.

V and J are TRBV6-1 and TRBJ1-1; D unresolved. Germline V gene lookup returns CDR1 MNHNS and CDR2 SASEGT. V lost 6 bases to trimming and J lost 0 bases, with 11 bases between them. There are 14 residues in the CDR3. CDR3 loop: CASRPQSLNTEAFF. Here the CDR3 DNA reads TGTGCCAGCAGGCCACAGAGTTTGAACACTGAAGCTTTCTTT.

This chain links TRBV11-2 with TRBJ1-4; 7 bases agree with TRBD1. The trim removed 5 bases at V and 4 bases at J, leaving 7 bases unmatched. Germline V gene lookup returns CDR1 SGHAT and CDR2 FQNNGV. The CDR3 is made up of 15 amino acids. The CDR3 loop reads CASSVRQGLNEKLFF. The CDR3 DNA reads TGTGCCAGCAGCGTCCGACAGGGCCTTAATGAAAAACTGTTTTTT. Variable domain in full (rest from reference TRBV11-2 and TRBJ1-4): EAGVAQSPRYKIIEKRQSVAFWCNPISGHATLYWYQQILGQGPKLLIQFQNNGVVDDSQLPKDRFSAERLKGVDSTLKIQPAKLEDSAVYLCASSVRQGLNEKLFFGSGTQLSVL.

The gene calls are TRBV7-6 and TRBJ2-5, with TRBD2 matching over 7 bases. The trim removed 1 base at V and 7 bases at J, leaving 6 bases unmatched. The CDR3 covers 14 residues. Looked up from germline, CDR1 is SGHVS and CDR2 is FNYEAQ. The CDR3 here is CASSLVPGEGTQYF. DNA of the CDR3: TGTGCCAGCAGCTTAGTGCCGGGGGAGGGGACCCAGTACTTC.

The DNA for the CDR3 is TGTGCCAGCAGCCCCAAAGCGGGCTCAACCTACGAGCAGTACTTC. This translates into CASSPKAGSTYEQYF. V and J are TRBV7-6 and TRBJ2-7; TRBD2 might be the D (6 bases). The CDR3 is 15 residues long. CDR1 is SGHVS, CDR2 FNYEAQ, per germline. V was shortened by 5 bases and J by 2 bases, with 16 bases between the two germline ends.

The CDR3 is CASSTPGNSYEQYF. The CDR3 DNA reads TGTGCCAGCAGTACCCCAGGGAACTCCTACGAGCAGTACTTC. The genes are TRBV6-1 and TRBJ2-7; TRBD1 is a possible D gene (5 bases). Trimming pared 5 bases from V and 0 bases from J, leaving 11 bases between. Germline V CDR1 and CDR2: MNHNS, SASEGT. The CDR3 runs to 14 residues.

The chain is built from TRBV12-5 and TRBJ2-5, with TRBD1 matching 8 bases. The V and J ends lost 1 base and 1 base, in that order; junction bases with no gene match: 8. Germline V CDR1 and CDR2: LGHNT, FRNRAP. This CDR3 contains 17 residues. This CDR3 is CASGLGLSQGAQETQYF. For the CDR3, the DNA is TGTGCTAGTGGTTTGGGGCTTAGCCAGGGGGCCCAAGAGACCCAGTACTTC.

This chain links TRBV7-8 with TRBJ2-1, with D unresolved. Trimming took off 5 bases at V and 0 bases at J, with 5 bases between the two ends. Germline values: CDR1 SGHVS, CDR2 FQNEAQ. The CDR3 runs to 13 residues. The CDR3 region has the DNA TGTGCCAGCAGCGGGGACTCCTACAATGAGCAGTTCTTC. Its translation is CASSGDSYNEQFF.

This clone was detected once. The rearrangement uses TRBV27 and TRBJ1-1; tentatively, D is TRBD1 (5 bases). Trimming left V 4 bases short and J 0 bases short, with 12 bases between. The CDR3 contains 15 residues. The germline CDR1 and CDR2 sequences are MNHEY and SMNVEV (reference sequence). The DNA for the CDR3 is TGTGCCAGCAGTTCCCAGGGATTCATGAACACTGAAGCTTTCTTT. It is translated as CASSSQGFMNTEAFF.

This clone was found once. The V and J genes are TRBV11-2 and TRBJ1-2, with D unclear. There are 15 residues in the CDR3. Looked up from germline, CDR1 is SGHAT and CDR2 is FQNNGV. The V gene lost 1 base and the J gene lost 4 bases, with 13 bases spanning the gap. This chain's CDR3 is CASSLGSGSSYGYTF. CDR3 bases: TGTGCCAGCAGCTTAGGATCGGGGAGTAGCTATGGCTACACCTTC.

This clone was counted between two and nine times. This chain links TRBV6-5 with TRBJ2-2; 8 bases map to TRBD1. CDR1 is MNHEY and CDR2 is SVGAGI in the germline V gene. With 6 bases clipped from V and 5 bases from J, the junction kept 5 bases outside the gene matches. The CDR3 is made up of 14 amino acids. The CDR3 sequence: CASRRTGYTGELFF. DNA for the CDR3: TGTGCCAGCAGACGGACAGGGTATACCGGGGAGCTGTTTTTT.

The chain combines TRBV7-9 with TRBJ1-6; D remains unclear. The CDR3 is 13 amino acids. The V and J ends lost 1 base and 5 bases respectively, with 3 bases between them. Germline CDR1 and CDR2: SEHNR and FQNEAQ (reference sequence). CDR3 sequence: CASSLEDNSPLHF. The CDR3 DNA sequence: TGTGCCAGCAGCTTAGAGGATAATTCACCCCTCCACTTT.

Comment on this clone: The sample holds other DNA sequences that translate to the same CDR3. The CDR3 loop is CASSYRVGDTEAFF. CDR3 sequence (DNA): TGTGCCAGCAGTTACAGGGTGGGGGACACTGAAGCTTTCTTT. The chain is built from TRBV6-6 and TRBJ1-1; the D gene is possibly TRBD1 (5 bases). Trimming stripped 2 bases from V and 3 bases from J, with 10 bases between. Germline V gene data show CDR1 as MNHNY and CDR2 as SVGAGI (reference sequence). The CDR3 runs to 14 residues.